Below, 31 T cell receptor beta chains from the same sample are listed, as sequenced in a study of T cell repertoires in cytomegalovirus infection (dated by TCRdb to the late 2010s). TCRdb records Illumina HiSeq 1500 as the sequencer. TCRdb's own reprocessing of the public reads used fastp at Q25 and MiXCR and kept productive beta chains. Rows matching on CDR3 protein sequence are summarized as one entry with the most common DNA and genes. The sample table records about 490,000 distinct CDR3 sequences; about 11% of these occur just once. The ten largest account for 10% of the sample. Sequenced material: PBMCs. The receptor set was obtained from a human donor in good health (CMV status not recorded). Some clones in this sample may be carry-over from other donors' samples.

This clonotype was recorded at least ten times. The J gene is TRBJ2-5, the V gene TRBV7-3; no clear D gene. Germline CDR1 SGHTA, CDR2 FQGTGA. The CDR3 sequence is 13 residues long. V lost 8 bases and J lost 1, with 11 bases in between. CDR3 bases: TGTGCCAGCCCCTTGGAGCCCCAAGAGACCCAGTACTTC. Its translation is CASPLEPQETQYF.

This clonotype has at least ten counts. The chain combines TRBV7-8 with TRBJ2-7; D gene ambiguous. Germline assignment: CDR1 SGHVS and CDR2 FQNEAQ. Trimming pared 2 bases from V and 3 bases from J, leaving 11 bases between. This CDR3 is 14 amino acids long. CDR3 DNA sequence: TGTGCCAGCAGCTTATCACAGAGCATCTACGAGCAGTACTTC. Protein product: CASSLSQSIYEQYF.

The chain is built from TRBV6-5 and TRBJ2-4, with 8 bases aligning to TRBD1. The CDR3 runs to 16 residues. Germline V gene sequence: CDR1 MNHEY, CDR2 SVGAGI. Losses at the gene ends were 2 bases for V and 4 bases for J; bases not matched to a gene: 7. The CDR3 spells CASSYAPGQAKNIQYF. CDR3 nucleotides: TGTGCCAGCAGTTACGCTCCGGGACAGGCTAAAAACATTCAGTACTTC.

This clonotype occurred a few times. This rearrangement joins TRBV29-1 to TRBJ1-5; D not resolved. The V and J ends lost 2 bases and 5 bases respectively, with 10 bases between them. Germline assignment: CDR1 SQVTM and CDR2 ANQGSEA. The CDR3 loop spans 13 amino acids. CDR3 DNA sequence: TGCAGCGTTGAACAAGGGAGGGATCAGCCCCAGCATTTT. As protein: CSVEQGRDQPQHF.

There are many counts of this clonotype. The CDR3 protein is CASSLWADTEAFF. The CDR3 DNA reads TGTGCCAGCAGCTTGTGGGCTGACACTGAAGCTTTCTTT. V gene TRBV11-2 combines with J gene TRBJ1-1; D is ambiguous. The CDR3 sequence is 13 residues long. Germline V lookup: CDR1 SGHAT, CDR2 FQNNGV. V shed 3 bases and J shed 3 bases, with 8 bases lying between them.

This clonotype was counted at least ten times. At one of its ends the junction is not consistent with the germline gene, which may arise from a read error. The V and J genes are TRBV5-1 and TRBJ2-5; 7 bases are a match to TRBD2. CDR1 SGHRS and CDR2 YFSETQ come from the germline V gene. The CDR3 consists of 14 residues. The CDR3 here is CASSPGTTQETQYF. Written as DNA, the CDR3 is TGTGCCAGCAGCCCGGGGACTACCCAAGAGACCCAGTACTTC. Complete variable domain (other parts from reference TRBV5-1 and TRBJ2-5): KAGVTQTPRYLIKTRGQQVTLSCSPISGHRSVSWYQQTPGQGLQFLFEYFSETQRNKGNFPGRFSGRQFSNSRSEMNVSTLELGDSALYLCASSPGTTQETQYFGPGTRLLVL.

The chain joins TRBV20-1 to TRBJ2-1, with 8 positions matching TRBD2. This CDR3 comprises 16 residues. The V segment lost 0 bases and the J segment 7 bases; nucleotides outside the gene matches: 11. Germline-derived CDR1 and CDR2 are DFQATT and SNEGSKA (reference sequence). CDR3 protein: CSARDPALAAKNEQFF. The DNA of the CDR3 is TGCAGTGCTAGAGATCCTGCACTAGCGGCTAAGAATGAGCAGTTCTTC.

Ten or more counts support this clonotype. The genes are TRBV7-2 and TRBJ1-2; 9 bases are shared with TRBD1. From germline, CDR1 is SGHTA and CDR2 FQGNSA. This CDR3 comprises 13 residues. V gave up 5 bases and J gave up 8 bases; unmatched junction bases: 6. The CDR3 DNA sequence: TGTGCCAGCAGCACTGACAGGGGGGGAGGCTACACCTTC. It is translated as CASSTDRGGGYTF.

This clonotype appeared many times. The chain recombines TRBV19 with TRBJ1-2, with 9 bases that match TRBD1. The CDR3 runs 14 residues. V trimming: 6 bases; J trimming: 4 bases; junction bases outside the gene matches: 6. Germline V CDR1 and CDR2: LNHDA, SQIVND (reference sequence). The CDR3 sequence: CASRDRGSSYGYTF. The CDR3 nucleotides read TGTGCCAGTAGGGACAGGGGCAGCTCCTATGGCTACACCTTC.

V usage is TRBV19 and J usage is TRBJ1-1; D unclear. V was cut by 7 bases and J by 3 bases, with 9 bases left in between. The germline gives CDR1 LNHDA, CDR2 SQIVND (reference sequence). This CDR3 is 12 amino acids long. This CDR3 reads CASKAGYTEAFF. The CDR3 nucleotides read TGTGCCAGTAAGGCAGGTTACACTGAAGCTTTCTTT.

This clonotype came up a few times. The chain recombines TRBV19 with TRBJ2-7; 10 nucleotides match TRBD1. The length of the CDR3 is 11 residues. In germline, CDR1 is LNHDA, CDR2 SQIVND (reference sequence). V shed 5 bases, J shed 9 bases, and the junction held 1 base outside the gene matches. CDR3 loop: CASSGQGGQYF. As DNA, the CDR3 is TGTGCCAGTAGTGGACAGGGGGGGCAGTACTTC.

This clonotype was recorded a few times. The chain carries TRBV20-1 and TRBJ2-1; D is perhaps TRBD1 or TRBD2 (6 bases each). Germline lookup yields CDR1 DFQATT and CDR2 SNEGSKA (reference sequence). Trimming shortened V by 3 bases and J by 10 bases, and 16 bases separated the two germline ends. There are 13 residues in the CDR3. CDR3 DNA sequence: TGCAGTGCTAGGGGCTTAGGGGGGAGGGAGCAGTTCTTC. This gives the protein CSARGLGGREQFF.

In this sample, this clonotype turned up many times. The rearrangement joins TRBV19 to TRBJ2-2; no clear D gene. V dropped 2 bases and J dropped 1 base, with 5 bases sitting between them. The CDR3 consists of 14 residues. Per germline, CDR1 LNHDA and CDR2 SQIVND (reference sequence). In nucleotides, the CDR3 is TGTGCCAGTAGTATAATAGTGAACACCGGGGAGCTGTTTTTT. Amino acids: CASSIIVNTGELFF.

The rearrangement links TRBV20-1 to TRBJ1-1; D possibly corresponds to TRBD1 (5 bases). V lost 3 bases and J 1 base, leaving 9 bases between the germline ends. Germline V gene lookup returns CDR1 DFQATT and CDR2 SNEGSKA (reference sequence). CDR3 length: 13 residues. The CDR3, as DNA: TGCAGTGCTAGGCCAGGGCAGAACACTGAAGCTTTCTTT. Its protein is CSARPGQNTEAFF.

This clonotype came up many times. The chain uses TRBV6-1 and TRBJ1-2, with TRBD1 identical over 10 bases. Per the germline V gene, CDR1 is MNHNS and CDR2 is SASEGT. CDR3 length: 14 residues. Trimming removed 5 bases from V and 4 bases from J; junction bases left unmatched: 4. DNA of the CDR3: TGTGCCAGCAGTTCACGGACAGGGGGCTATGGCTACACCTTC. This codes for CASSSRTGGYGYTF.

This clonotype was detected a few times. V is TRBV20-1 and J is TRBJ1-5, with D tentatively TRBD1 (6 bases). Trimming cost V 6 bases and J 1 base, with 10 bases left between them. Germline CDR1 DFQATT, CDR2 SNEGSKA (reference sequence). This CDR3 contains 13 residues. DNA for the CDR3: TGCAGTGCCTCTGGACAGAGCAATCAGCCCCAGCATTTT. Protein sequence: CSASGQSNQPQHF.

This clonotype was seen only a few times. The chain joins TRBV20-1 to TRBJ1-5; D gene uncertain. CDR1 and CDR2 (germline): DFQATT, SNEGSKA (reference sequence). The V end lost 3 bases, the J end lost 0 bases, and 12 bases lay between the germline ends. The CDR3 sequence is 15 residues long. The CDR3 spells CSASPDIYSNQPQHF. DNA for the CDR3: TGCAGTGCTAGTCCCGATATCTATAGCAATCAGCCCCAGCATTTT.

This clonotype is a singleton in its sample. One end of the junction does not line up with germline, which may come from a read error. The chain couples TRBV5-8 to TRBJ1-3; D is ambiguous. The CDR3 loop spans 14 amino acids. Germline V gives CDR1 SGHTS, CDR2 YDEGEE. As DNA, the CDR3 is TGTGTCAGCAGTAAACAGAGCTCTGGAAACACCATATATTTT. Amino acid sequence: CVSSKQSSGNTIYF.

This clonotype has ten or more counts. This chain connects TRBV7-6 to TRBJ2-3; D remains ambiguous. The CDR3 covers 13 residues. The germline V gene has CDR1 SGHVS and CDR2 FNYEAQ. V was pared by 7 bases and J by 0 bases, with 8 bases between. CDR3 DNA sequence: TGTGCCAGCACCCCGGAGAGCACAGATACGCAGTATTTT. Translating it yields CASTPESTDTQYF.

On this clonotype: The missing conserved phenylalanine or tryptophan at the end of this CDR3 makes a read error likely. J is TRBJ2-1 and V is TRBV29-1; tentatively, D is TRBD1 or TRBD2 (5 bases each). This CDR3 is built from 15 residues. Germline CDR1 and CDR2: SQVTM and ANQGSEA. The ends were cut back, 7 bases at V and 4 bases at J, with 20 bases in the middle. The CDR3 sequence is CSARPSGTPYNEQFC. The CDR3 nucleotides read TGCAGCGCCCGCCCCTCAGGGACCCCTTACAATGAGCAGTTCTGC.

DNA for the CDR3: TGTGCCAGCTCACCACTGGCCACTACCGGGCCCAACACTGAAGCTTTCTTT. Protein product: CASSPLATTGPNTEAFF. This sequence joins TRBV18 and TRBJ1-1; D call uncertain. Germline V CDR1 and CDR2: KGHSH, LQKENI. The CDR3 consists of 17 residues. With 1 base removed from V and 2 bases from J, the gap between germline ends came to 17 bases.

This clonotype was found many times. The V call is TRBV10-3, the J call TRBJ1-5; no clear D gene. The CDR3 is 14 amino acids. V was cut by 2 bases and J by 7 bases, with 12 bases left in between. Germline V gene data show CDR1 as ENHRY and CDR2 as SYGVKD. This CDR3 reads CAISEEGIGQPQHF. The CDR3 region has the DNA TGTGCCATCAGTGAGGAAGGGATTGGGCAGCCCCAGCATTTT.

The chain has TRBV29-1 and TRBJ1-5; no reliable D call. Trimming took 6 bases from V and 9 from J, leaving 15 bases between them. Germline V CDR1 and CDR2: SQVTM, ANQGSEA. The CDR3 length is 12 residues. The CDR3 loop is CSVASISGPQHF. Written as DNA, the CDR3 is TGCAGCGTAGCGTCAATCTCGGGGCCCCAGCATTTT.

At least ten counts were recorded for this clonotype. CDR3 nucleotides: TGTGCCAGCAGCAAACAGGGGGGGTCGAATGAGCAGTTCTTC. Protein sequence: CASSKQGGSNEQFF. The chain carries TRBV7-3 and TRBJ2-1; D is possibly TRBD1 (8 bases). V lost 5 bases and J lost 7, with 15 bases in between. Per the germline V gene, CDR1 is SGHTA and CDR2 is FQGTGA. The CDR3 extends over 14 amino acids.

The V call is TRBV14, the J call TRBJ1-2, with 11 bases lining up with TRBD1. The germline V gene has CDR1 SGHDN and CDR2 FVKESK. V shed 1 base, J shed 5 bases, and the junction held 9 bases outside the gene matches. The CDR3 spans 17 residues. In DNA, the CDR3 is TGTGCCAGCAGCCAAGGGACAGGGGGCTTTGTCCCTTATGGCTACACCTTC. The encoded protein is CASSQGTGGFVPYGYTF.

This chain connects TRBV6-2 or TRBV6-3 to TRBJ2-7; D remains unclear. Germline values: CDR1 MNHEY, CDR2 SVGEGT. The V gene lost 7 bases and the J gene lost 4 bases, with 20 bases spanning the gap. The CDR3 spans 15 residues. CDR3 sequence: CASTPALGTSYEQYF. As DNA, the CDR3 is TGTGCCAGCACCCCAGCCCTGGGCACATCGTACGAGCAGTACTTC.

This clonotype was recorded many times. V is TRBV6-1 and J is TRBJ2-7; D unresolved. This CDR3 region has 14 residues. Trimming took off 7 bases at V and 0 bases at J, with 13 bases between the two ends. Germline assignment: CDR1 MNHNS and CDR2 SASEGT. Written as DNA, the CDR3 is TGTGCCAGCACCTGGGCAGGAAGCTCCTACGAGCAGTACTTC. Translated: CASTWAGSSYEQYF.

Many counts were recorded for this clonotype. V is TRBV7-9 and J is TRBJ1-1, with D unclear. CDR1 and CDR2 from the germline V gene are SEHNR and FQNEAQ (reference sequence). Between the trimmed V and J ends, which lost 4 bases and 1 base, there was a span of 10 bases. This CDR3 comprises 14 residues. The CDR3 sequence is CASSSTVGNTEAFF. The CDR3 nucleotides read TGTGCCAGCAGCTCAACAGTGGGGAACACTGAAGCTTTCTTT.

The chain couples TRBV20-1 to TRBJ2-2; no clear D. CDR3 length equals 13 residues. Trimming left V 0 bases short and J 5 bases short, with 7 bases between. The germline gives CDR1 DFQATT, CDR2 SNEGSKA (reference sequence). The CDR3 protein is CSAREDWTGELFF. The CDR3 coding sequence is TGCAGTGCTAGAGAAGACTGGACCGGGGAGCTGTTTTTT.

This clonotype was counted many times. The chain employs TRBV7-9 and TRBJ2-3, with D unresolved. The CDR3 consists of 12 residues. The germline V gene encodes CDR1 SEHNR and CDR2 FQNEAQ (reference sequence). V was cut by 7 bases and J by 4 bases, with 9 bases left in between. This CDR3 reads CASTGLADTQYF. CDR3 nucleotides: TGTGCCAGCACCGGTTTGGCAGATACGCAGTATTTT.

This clonotype appeared many times. V gene TRBV6-2 or TRBV6-3 combines with J gene TRBJ1-5; D unclear. The CDR3 spans 14 residues. CDR1 and CDR2 (germline): MNHEY, SVGEGT. With 1 base removed from V and 5 bases from J, the gap between germline ends came to 9 bases. The CDR3 bases are TGTGCCAGCAGTTACTTTGTTGGGGATCAGCCCCAGCATTTT. It specifies CASSYFVGDQPQHF.